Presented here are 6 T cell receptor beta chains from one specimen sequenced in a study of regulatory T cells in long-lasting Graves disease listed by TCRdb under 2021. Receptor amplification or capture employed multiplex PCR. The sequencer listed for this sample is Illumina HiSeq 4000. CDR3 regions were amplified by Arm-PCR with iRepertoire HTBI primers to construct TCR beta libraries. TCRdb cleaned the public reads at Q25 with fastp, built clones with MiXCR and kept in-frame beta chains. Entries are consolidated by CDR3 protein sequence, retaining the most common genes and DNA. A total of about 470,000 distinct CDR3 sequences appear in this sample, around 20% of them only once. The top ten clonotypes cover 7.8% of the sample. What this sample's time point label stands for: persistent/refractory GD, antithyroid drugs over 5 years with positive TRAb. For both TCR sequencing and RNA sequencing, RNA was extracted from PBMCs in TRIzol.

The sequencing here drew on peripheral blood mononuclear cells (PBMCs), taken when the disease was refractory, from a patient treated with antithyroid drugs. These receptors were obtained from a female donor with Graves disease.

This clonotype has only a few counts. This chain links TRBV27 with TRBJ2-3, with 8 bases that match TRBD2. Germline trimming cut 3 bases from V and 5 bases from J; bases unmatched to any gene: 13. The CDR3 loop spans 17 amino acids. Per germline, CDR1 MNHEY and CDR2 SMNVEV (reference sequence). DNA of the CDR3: TGTGCCAGCAGTTTTTCCGGAGGGCGGGAGGTCGGAGATACGCAGTATTTT. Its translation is CASSFSGGREVGDTQYF.

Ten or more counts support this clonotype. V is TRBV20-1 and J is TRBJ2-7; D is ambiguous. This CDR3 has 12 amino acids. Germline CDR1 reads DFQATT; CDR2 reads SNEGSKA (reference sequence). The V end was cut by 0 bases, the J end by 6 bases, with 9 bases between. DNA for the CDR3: TGCAGTGCTAGAGATCAGGTTTCCGAGCAGTACTTC. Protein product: CSARDQVSEQYF.

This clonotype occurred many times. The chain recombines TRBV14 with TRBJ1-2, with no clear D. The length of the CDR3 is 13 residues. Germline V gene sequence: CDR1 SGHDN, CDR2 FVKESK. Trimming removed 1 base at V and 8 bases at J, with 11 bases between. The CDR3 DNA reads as TGTGCCAGCAGCCAAGTCACCGGGGTCGGCTACACCTTC. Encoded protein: CASSQVTGVGYTF.

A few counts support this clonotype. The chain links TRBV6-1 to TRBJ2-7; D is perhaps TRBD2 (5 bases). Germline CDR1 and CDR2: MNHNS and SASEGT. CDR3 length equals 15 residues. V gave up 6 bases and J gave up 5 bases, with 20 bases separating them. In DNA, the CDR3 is TGTGCCAGCAGCCCCACGTTAGCGACTGACAACGAGCAGTACTTC. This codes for CASSPTLATDNEQYF.

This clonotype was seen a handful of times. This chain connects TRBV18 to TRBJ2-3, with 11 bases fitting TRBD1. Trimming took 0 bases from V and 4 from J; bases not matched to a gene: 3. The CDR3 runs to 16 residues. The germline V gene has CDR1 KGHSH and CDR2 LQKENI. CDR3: CASSPPDRGRSDTQYF. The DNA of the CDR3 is TGTGCCAGCTCACCACCGGACAGGGGGCGGTCAGATACGCAGTATTTT.

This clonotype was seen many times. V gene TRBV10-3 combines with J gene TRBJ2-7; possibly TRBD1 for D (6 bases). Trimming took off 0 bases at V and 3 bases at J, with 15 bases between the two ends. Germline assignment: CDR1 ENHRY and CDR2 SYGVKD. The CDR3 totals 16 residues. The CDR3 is CAISESRDRPYYEQYF. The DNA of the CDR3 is TGTGCCATCAGTGAGTCAAGAGACAGGCCTTACTACGAGCAGTACTTC.